Following are 19 T cell receptor beta chains from one sample sequenced in a study of control samples from healthy donors and cancer patients (dated by TCRdb to the early 2020s). Libraries came from the immunoSEQ multiplex PCR assay. Not all clones reach the TCRdb copy of this immuneACCESS table, which keeps in-frame sequences only. Checked studies attribute under half of the gap to unresolved V genes and leave the rest unexplained. This sample holds fewer than 200,000 clones; just under 95% were observed only once. The ten top clones hold over 3.5% of the sample. The sequencing sample was made of blood. These receptors all come from a woman in her sixties in good health.

The rearrangement joins TRBV19 to TRBJ1-1; 11 nucleotides agree with TRBD1. The CDR3 has 15 amino acids. Looked up from germline, CDR1 is LNHDA and CDR2 is SQIVND (reference sequence). J gave up 6 bases and V 6 bases, and 9 bases lay outside the gene matches. The DNA for the CDR3 is TGTGCCAGTAGCGGACAGGGGGCCTTTAGCGCTGAAGCTTTCTTT. It translates to CASSGQGAFSAEAFF.

The CDR3: CASSYHPLSASYEQYF. DNA of the CDR3: TGTGCCAGCAGTTACCACCCCCTTTCTGCGTCCTACGAGCAGTACTTC. V and J are TRBV6-5 and TRBJ2-7; D not resolved. V lost 2 bases and J 1 base, leaving 15 bases between the germline ends. The CDR3 has 16 amino acids. Germline CDR1 MNHEY, CDR2 SVGAGI.

The rearrangement uses TRBV7-2 and TRBJ2-2; TRBD1 aligns across 10 bases. Germline V gene sequence: CDR1 SGHTA, CDR2 FQGNSA. Trimming removed 2 bases from V and 6 bases from J; junction bases left unmatched: 6. The CDR3 length is 16 residues. The CDR3 DNA sequence: TGTGCCAGCAGCTTACGAGACAGGGGGCGTCCCGGGGAGCTGTTTTTT. Translating it yields CASSLRDRGRPGELFF. The variable domain in full, completed from reference TRBV7-2 and TRBJ2-2, reads GAGVSQSPSNKVTEKGKDVELRCDPISGHTALYWYRQSLGQGLEFLIYFQGNSAPDKSGLPSDRFSAERTGGSVSTLTIQRTQQEDSAVYLCASSLRDRGRPGELFFGEGSRLTVL.

The chain couples TRBV7-8 to TRBJ1-2; D is perhaps TRBD1 (5 bases). CDR1 SGHVS and CDR2 FQNEAQ come from the germline V gene. This CDR3 has 16 amino acids. The V end lost 1 base, the J end lost 1 base, and 13 bases lay between the germline ends. CDR3: CASSLGGEGINYGYTF. As DNA, the CDR3 is TGTGCCAGCAGCTTAGGGGGGGAGGGGATTAACTATGGCTACACCTTC.

The rearrangement uses TRBV7-9 and TRBJ2-7; 9 bases line up with TRBD1. CDR1 is SEHNR, CDR2 FQNEAQ, per germline (reference sequence). The CDR3 loop spans 15 amino acids. Germline trimming cut 4 bases from V and 4 bases from J; bases unmatched to any gene: 8. DNA for the CDR3: TGTGCCAGCAGCTACCCGGGACAGGGCATATACGAGCAGTACTTC. Protein sequence: CASSYPGQGIYEQYF.

The chain employs TRBV30 and TRBJ1-2; TRBD1 might be the D (6 bases). The germline CDR1 and CDR2 sequences are GTSNPN and SVGIG (reference sequence). The CDR3 is 13 amino acids. The V gene lost 2 bases and the J gene lost 4 bases, with 11 bases spanning the gap. CDR3 bases: TGTGCCTGGAGTACGGGGGCGAGCTATGGCTACACCTTC. It translates to CAWSTGASYGYTF.

The CDR3 here is CASSALTGYTF. Written as DNA, the CDR3 is TGTGCCAGTAGCGCCTTGACTGGCTACACCTTC. The chain joins TRBV19 to TRBJ1-2; D gene unclear. This CDR3 spans 11 amino acids. Germline CDR1 is LNHDA and CDR2 is SQIVND (reference sequence). Trimming removed 6 bases from V and 7 bases from J, with 9 bases in between.

The V gene is TRBV30, the J gene TRBJ1-1, with unresolved D. The CDR3 is 13 amino acids. Trimming shortened V by 2 bases and J by 0 bases, and 7 bases separated the two germline ends. From germline, CDR1 is GTSNPN and CDR2 SVGIG (reference sequence). The CDR3 region is CAWSLGLNTEAFF. In DNA, the CDR3 is TGTGCCTGGAGTCTAGGTCTGAACACTGAAGCTTTCTTT. The whole variable domain, remainder taken from reference TRBV30 and TRBJ1-1, is SQTIHQWPATLVQPVGSPLSLECTVEGTSNPNLYWYRQAAGRGLQLLFYSVGIGQISSEVPQNLSASRPQDRQFILSSKKLLLSDSGFYLCAWSLGLNTEAFFGQGTRLTVV.

The V call is TRBV12-5, the J call TRBJ2-2; D is ambiguous. In germline, CDR1 is LGHNT, CDR2 FRNRAP. CDR3 length equals 14 residues. V lost 5 bases and J lost 3, with 10 bases in between. In nucleotides, the CDR3 is TGTGCTAGTGGTCTAGGTAGCCACACCGGGGAGCTGTTTTTT. Translated: CASGLGSHTGELFF.

The chain couples TRBV2 to TRBJ2-7; the match to TRBD1 covers 8 bases. This CDR3 spans 13 amino acids. After removal of 8 bases from V and 1 base from J, the junction contained 4 bases not matched to a gene. Germline V gene data show CDR1 as SNHLY and CDR2 as FYNNEI. The CDR3 protein is CASDRDRSYEQYF. The CDR3 bases are TGTGCCAGCGACCGGGACAGGTCCTACGAGCAGTACTTC. Using reference TRBV2 and TRBJ2-7 for the parts outside the CDR3, the full variable domain is EPEVTQTPSHQVTQMGQEVILRCVPISNHLYFYWYRQILGQKVEFLVSFYNNEISEKSEIFDDQFSVERPDGSNFTLKIRSTKLEDSAMYFCASDRDRSYEQYFGPGTRLTVT.

V gene TRBV27 combines with J gene TRBJ1-5; a possible D gene is TRBD1 (6 bases). Per germline, CDR1 MNHEY and CDR2 SMNVEV (reference sequence). CDR3 length: 13 residues. Trimming removed 5 bases at V and 3 bases at J, with 8 bases between. The CDR3 DNA reads as TGTGCCAGCAGTCACAGGGCCAATCAGCCCCAGCATTTT. Protein: CASSHRANQPQHF.

The rearrangement uses TRBV6-6 and TRBJ2-7; 8 positions agree with TRBD1. The CDR3 length is 13 residues. CDR1 is MNHNY and CDR2 is SVGAGI in the germline V gene (reference sequence). The junction had 14 bases not matched to a gene; V was cut back by 6 bases and J by 13 bases. CDR3 sequence reads: CASRESANGQGYF. The CDR3 nucleotides read TGTGCCAGCAGGGAATCTGCCAATGGACAGGGCTACTTC.

This chain connects TRBV9 to TRBJ1-1, with D perhaps TRBD1 (5 bases). Trimming stripped 2 bases from V and 4 bases from J, with 18 bases between. CDR3 length: 16 amino acids. Germline loops: CDR1 SGDLS, CDR2 YYNGEE. The DNA of the CDR3 is TGTGCCAGCAGCGTTTTGGTGGGACCTATAGGCACTGAAGCTTTCTTT. Amino acid sequence: CASSVLVGPIGTEAFF.

V gene TRBV5-1 combines with J gene TRBJ2-3, with TRBD2 identical over 7 bases. The germline V gene has CDR1 SGHRS and CDR2 YFSETQ. V dropped 0 bases and J dropped 0; count of bases not matched to a gene: 7. This CDR3 is built from 17 residues. CDR3 region: CASSLAPASGSTDTQYF. DNA of the CDR3: TGCGCCAGCAGCTTGGCCCCGGCTAGCGGAAGCACAGATACGCAGTATTTT.

The V and J genes are TRBV5-1 and TRBJ2-5, with 11 positions matching TRBD1. The CDR3 loop spans 16 amino acids. Unmatched junction bases numbered 7, after V lost 4 bases and J lost 2 bases. CDR1 is SGHRS, CDR2 YFSETQ, per germline. CDR3 protein: CASSKGDRGFQETQYF. In DNA form, the CDR3 reads TGCGCCAGCAGCAAGGGGGACAGGGGGTTTCAAGAGACCCAGTACTTC.

This clone was observed a single time. The rearrangement uses TRBV5-4 and TRBJ1-6, with 9 positions matching TRBD1. Unmatched junction bases numbered 9, after V lost 4 bases and J lost 7 bases. Germline V lookup: CDR1 SGHNT, CDR2 YYREEE (reference sequence). The CDR3 runs 16 residues. CDR3 protein: CASSPTPDRGNSPLHF. The CDR3 bases are TGTGCCAGCAGCCCGACTCCCGACAGGGGGAATTCACCCCTCCACTTT.

The CDR3 DNA is TGCGCCAGCAGACAGGGGTCGTTCCATGAAAAACTGTTTTTT. As protein: CASRQGSFHEKLFF. The chain recombines TRBV10-2 with TRBJ1-4, with TRBD1 identical over 7 bases. The V and J ends lost 6 bases and 6 bases, in that order; junction bases with no gene match: 7. This CDR3 has 14 residues. Germline V gene sequence: CDR1 WSHSY, CDR2 SAAADI.

This chain connects TRBV20-1 to TRBJ1-2; 9 bases fit TRBD1. The CDR3 covers 18 residues. Looked up from germline, CDR1 is DFQATT and CDR2 is SNEGSKA (reference sequence). V lost 3 bases, J lost 2 bases, and 16 bases stayed unmatched. The CDR3 DNA is TGCAGTGCTAGTACACGATCGGGACAGGGTGCGACCAACTATGGCTACACCTTC. Translated: CSASTRSGQGATNYGYTF.

J is TRBJ2-2 and V is TRBV9; tentative D call: TRBD1 (6 bases). The CDR3 loop spans 16 amino acids. Germline CDR1 and CDR2: SGDLS and YYNGEE. Deletions cut 6 bases from V and 8 bases from J, with 23 bases between. The CDR3: CASKRETGVTGGELFF. CDR3 bases: TGTGCCAGCAAGCGTGAGACAGGTGTCACGGGGGGGGAGCTGTTTTTT.